The 20 T cell receptor beta chains listed next were all sequenced from one sample in a study of yellow fever vaccine responses in identical twins. TCRdb processed the RT-PCR reads anew with MiXCR; each CDR3 protein has one entry. Seen here are hundreds of distinct CDR3 sequences, more than 80% observed once, and the top ten hold around a quarter. The sequencing used T cells from blood (PBMCs), unsorted or a sorted subset (not recorded which), collected before or after yellow fever vaccination (not recorded which). The receptor set was obtained from a female donor who received the yellow fever vaccine.

CDR3 residues: CASSTGVVYEQYF. CDR3 DNA sequence: TGTGCCAGTAGTACCGGGGTGGTTTACGAGCAGTACTTC. This chain joins TRBV19 and TRBJ2-7; D may be TRBD2 (5 bases). Germline V CDR1 and CDR2: LNHDA, SQIVND (reference sequence). This CDR3 has 13 residues. With 4 bases removed from V and 4 bases from J, the gap between germline ends came to 11 bases.

The chain recombines TRBV5-5 with TRBJ1-4, with D perhaps TRBD1 (6 bases). CDR1 is SGHKS and CDR2 is YYEKEE in the germline V gene (reference sequence). The CDR3 is made up of 15 amino acids. Trimming pared 0 bases from V and 3 bases from J, leaving 9 bases between. The CDR3 spells CASSLVRGANEKLFF. The CDR3 DNA sequence: TGTGCCAGCAGCTTGGTCAGGGGCGCTAATGAAAAACTGTTTTTT.

Written as DNA, the CDR3 is TGTGCCACCAGAGCGGGAGGGTCCTACAATGAGCAGTTCTTC. As protein: CATRAGGSYNEQFF. The V and J genes are TRBV15 and TRBJ2-1; 10 bases fit TRBD2. Germline CDR1 and CDR2: LNHNV and YYDKDF (reference sequence). V was pared by 6 bases and J by 1 base, with 0 bases of the junction left unmatched. CDR3 length equals 14 residues.

The chain joins TRBV4-1 to TRBJ2-1; tentatively, D is TRBD1 (5 bases). The CDR3 is made up of 14 amino acids. Trimming took 0 bases from V and 5 from J, leaving 8 bases between them. Germline-derived CDR1 and CDR2 are MGHRA and YSYEKL. As DNA, the CDR3 is TGCGCCAGCAGCCAAGATGGGGCTCACAATGAGCAGTTCTTC. Protein: CASSQDGAHNEQFF.

V usage is TRBV15 and J usage is TRBJ2-1; the D gene is possibly TRBD2 (5 bases). The CDR3 has 14 amino acids. Germline CDR1 LNHNV, CDR2 YYDKDF (reference sequence). With 0 bases removed from V and 5 bases from J, the gap between germline ends came to 8 bases. CDR3 region: CATSRDSVNNEQFF. In DNA, the CDR3 is TGTGCCACCAGCAGAGATAGCGTCAACAATGAGCAGTTCTTC.

The chain has TRBV30 and TRBJ2-1; D may be TRBD2 (5 bases). In germline, CDR1 is GTSNPN, CDR2 SVGIG (reference sequence). The CDR3 totals 13 residues. Trimming shortened V by 0 bases and J by 5 bases, and 8 bases separated the two germline ends. CDR3 residues: CAWSVEAHNEQFF. CDR3 bases: TGTGCCTGGAGTGTGGAGGCCCACAATGAGCAGTTCTTC.

This rearrangement joins TRBV20-1 to TRBJ2-7; TRBD2 might be the D (5 bases). The CDR3 sequence is 11 residues long. In germline, CDR1 is DFQATT, CDR2 SNEGSKA (reference sequence). V dropped 0 bases and J dropped 10 bases, with 10 bases sitting between them. The CDR3 is CSARDQTSQYF. Here the CDR3 DNA reads TGCAGTGCTAGAGATCAAACTAGTCAGTACTTC.

This chain links TRBV3-1 with TRBJ2-1; TRBD2 matches 10 bases. There are 15 residues in the CDR3. After removal of 1 base from V and 4 bases from J, the junction contained 1 base not matched to a gene. The germline V gene has CDR1 LGHDT and CDR2 YNNKEL (reference sequence). The CDR3 bases are TGTGCCAGCAGCCAAGGTAGCGGGGGGTACAATGAGCAGTTCTTC. Its translation: CASSQGSGGYNEQFF.

The chain has TRBV5-6 and TRBJ2-2, with D unresolved. CDR3 size: 15 residues. V lost 4 bases to trimming and J lost 5 bases, with 15 bases between them. From germline, CDR1 is SGHDT and CDR2 YYEEEE. CDR3 residues: CASSLRALSTGELFF. In nucleotides, the CDR3 is TGTGCCAGCAGCCTCCGGGCGCTATCAACCGGGGAGCTGTTTTTT.

The chain carries TRBV11-3 and TRBJ2-1; TRBD2 matches at 8 bases. This CDR3 spans 15 amino acids. Germline CDR1 reads SGHNT; CDR2 reads YENEEA. J gave up 0 bases and V 4 bases, and 2 bases lay outside the gene matches. The CDR3 loop is CASSSTSGSYNEQFF. CDR3 DNA: TGTGCCAGCAGCTCAACTAGCGGCTCCTACAATGAGCAGTTCTTC.

The rearrangement joins TRBV7-2 to TRBJ2-1; 8 bases are shared with TRBD2. The CDR3 is 15 residues long. CDR1 is SGHTA, CDR2 FQGNSA, per germline. J lost 10 bases, V lost 4 bases, and 12 bases had no gene match. The CDR3 nucleotides read TGTGCCAGCAGCTCGGCTGGGACTAGGGGGAAGGAGCAGTTCTTC. Protein product: CASSSAGTRGKEQFF.

The rearrangement uses TRBV4-2 and TRBJ2-1; TRBD2 aligns across 10 bases. Germline V lookup: CDR1 LGHNA, CDR2 YNFKEQ. The CDR3 is made up of 19 amino acids. Unmatched junction bases numbered 11, after V lost 0 bases and J lost 3 bases. The CDR3 nucleotides are TGTGCCAGCAGCCAAGAGGCGGGTAGCGGGAGGTCAATCTACAATGAGCAGTTCTTC. Amino acid sequence: CASSQEAGSGRSIYNEQFF.

The chain uses TRBV15 and TRBJ2-7; a possible D gene is TRBD1 (5 bases). CDR3 length: 15 amino acids. Germline V gives CDR1 LNHNV, CDR2 YYDKDF (reference sequence). V was clipped by 0 bases and J by 0 bases, with 9 bases between them. In DNA, the CDR3 is TGTGCCACCAGCAGAGATACGCAGGGCTCCTACGAGCAGTACTTC. Translating gives CATSRDTQGSYEQYF.

A few counts support this clonotype. The J gene is TRBJ1-5, the V gene TRBV15, with D perhaps TRBD1 (5 bases). V shed 0 bases and J shed 5 bases, with 17 bases lying between them. This CDR3 spans 17 amino acids. Germline values: CDR1 LNHNV, CDR2 YYDKDF (reference sequence). The CDR3: CATSRDTGLTGDQPQHF. The CDR3 nucleotides read TGTGCCACCAGCAGAGATACAGGACTTACCGGCGATCAGCCCCAGCATTTT.

Written as DNA, the CDR3 is TGTGCCAGCAGCTTAGTCAGCACAGATACGCAGTATTTT. Its protein is CASSLVSTDTQYF. The chain joins TRBV7-3 to TRBJ2-3; D is unclear. CDR1 and CDR2 (germline): SGHTA, FQGTGA. The CDR3 extends over 13 amino acids. V lost 2 bases to trimming and J lost 0 bases, with 3 bases between them.

This clonotype was detected only once. The chain uses TRBV6-5 and TRBJ2-7; 8 positions agree with TRBD1. The CDR3 totals 15 residues. The germline V gene has CDR1 MNHEY and CDR2 SVGAGI. Trimming removed 4 bases from V and 1 base from J; junction bases left unmatched: 6. DNA for the CDR3: TGTGCCAGCAGTTTAGGACAGGGCTATTCCTACGAGCAGTACGTC. Translated, it gives CASSLGQGYSYEQYV.

V usage is TRBV11-2 and J usage is TRBJ2-3; TRBD2 agrees at 8 bases. The CDR3 is 14 amino acids. CDR1 is SGHAT and CDR2 is FQNNGV in the germline V gene. The V segment lost 4 bases and the J segment 13 bases; nucleotides outside the gene matches: 13. CDR3 protein: CASSSPGLGQRKYF. The CDR3 DNA sequence: TGTGCCAGCAGCTCGCCGGGACTAGGTCAGAGGAAGTATTTT.

The chain employs TRBV20-1 and TRBJ2-4, with D uncertain. This CDR3 is built from 15 residues. Trimming cost V 0 bases and J 3 bases, with 12 bases left between them. Germline loops: CDR1 DFQATT, CDR2 SNEGSKA (reference sequence). The DNA for the CDR3 is TGCAGTGCTAGAGACTTTGGGGTCAACAAAAACATTCAGTACTTC. Its translation is CSARDFGVNKNIQYF.

This clonotype came up a few times. The chain has TRBV4-3 and TRBJ2-3, with D perhaps assigned TRBD1 or TRBD2 (6 bases each). The CDR3 contains 16 residues. Trimming pared 0 bases from V and 2 bases from J, leaving 12 bases between. The germline V gene encodes CDR1 LGHNA and CDR2 YSLEER. CDR3 sequence (DNA): TGCGCCAGCAGCCAAGATCTAGGGGGGCCCACAGATACGCAGTATTTT. Residues: CASSQDLGGPTDTQYF.

The V and J genes are TRBV4-2 and TRBJ2-1; D gene unclear. Germline V gene lookup returns CDR1 LGHNA and CDR2 YNFKEQ. The CDR3 is made up of 12 amino acids. Trimming stripped 2 bases from V and 7 bases from J, with 6 bases between. For the CDR3, the DNA is TGTGCCAGCAGCCAAAGATATAATGAGCAGTTCTTC. The encoded protein is CASSQRYNEQFF.